This T cell receptor beta chain was sequenced in a study of OX40 agonist ivuxolimab in advanced cancers. With regard to this clone: What it binds is not known.

The data were produced by immunoSEQ multiplex PCR, yet TCRdb's version contains in-frame clones alone and is incomplete. The sample yields around 64,000 clones, roughly 92% seen once. J was trimmed by 4 bases and V by 6 bases; bases with no gene match: 11. The CDR3 covers 15 residues. Germline V lookup: CDR1 SGDLS, CDR2 YYNGEE. The study, taken as a whole, reports: Clonal expansion from baseline to week 6 occurred in both CD4+ and CD8+ T cells.

The source of this sequence is an adult with an advanced solid tumor such as melanoma, head and neck, liver or kidney cancer. V usage is TRBV9 and J usage is TRBJ2-5; 8 nucleotides align to TRBD2. The source material was CD4+ or CD8+ T cells sorted from blood, sampled in a trial of the OX40 agonist ivuxolimab. The CDR3 DNA follows: TGTGCCAGCACCCCCGGCGGGGGGATTGGAGAGACCCAGTACTTC. It specifies CASTPGGGIGETQYF.